Listed here are 20 T cell receptor beta chains from one sample, sequenced in a study of beta chain features in type 1 diabetes. The study reverse transcribed the entire isolated RNA, so it sequenced expressed TCRB transcripts. The table came from immunoSEQ multiplex PCR; TCRdb's copy has only in-frame clones and leaves some out. The data contain fewer than 900,000 clones, roughly 15% of them singletons. The material sequenced was naive CD4+ T cells from blood. These TCRs come from a young woman in good health.

Comment on this clone: The junction shows a germline mismatch at one end, possibly a read error. J is TRBJ2-7 and V is TRBV11-2; 8 nucleotides agree with TRBD1. This CDR3 region has 13 residues. Germline CDR1 SGHAT, CDR2 FQNNGV. The CDR3 protein is CASRGQGSHEQYF. DNA of the CDR3: TGTGCCAGCAGAGGACAGGGCTCCCACGAGCAGTACTTC.

The CDR3 is CASSPPGQVGNQPQHF. The CDR3 region has the DNA TGTGCCAGCTCACCACCCGGACAGGTTGGGAATCAGCCCCAGCATTTT. The rearrangement links TRBV18 to TRBJ1-5; 7 bases fit TRBD1. V was clipped by 0 bases and J by 4 bases; unmatched bases: 6. Looked up from germline, CDR1 is KGHSH and CDR2 is LQKENI. The CDR3 spans 16 residues.

This clone was detected a few times. V is TRBV5-4 and J is TRBJ1-3; D unresolved. V was cut by 4 bases and J by 0 bases, with 8 bases left in between. The CDR3 is made up of 14 amino acids. The germline V gene encodes CDR1 SGHNT and CDR2 YYREEE (reference sequence). The CDR3 sequence: CASSRENSGNTIYF. CDR3 nucleotides: TGTGCCAGCAGCCGTGAAAACTCTGGAAACACCATATATTTT.

The chain joins TRBV5-4 to TRBJ1-4; 8 positions match TRBD1. CDR1 is SGHNT, CDR2 YYREEE, per germline (reference sequence). The ends lost 4 bases at V and 5 bases at J; junction bases unmatched: 7. This CDR3 contains 15 residues. For the CDR3, the DNA is TGTGCCAGCAGCACAGCCGGGACAGGAAATGAAAAACTGTTTTTT. As protein: CASSTAGTGNEKLFF.

This clone was recorded a few times. At the DNA level, this CDR3 is encoded by other sequences in the same sample as well. The V call is TRBV20-1, the J call TRBJ2-5; D is uncertain. Germline lookup yields CDR1 DFQATT and CDR2 SNEGSKA (reference sequence). Trimming left V 2 bases short and J 5 bases short, with 3 bases between. The CDR3 is 10 residues long. The CDR3 region has the DNA TGCAGTGCTAGATTGGAGACCCAGTACTTC. Its translation: CSARLETQYF.

The CDR3 sequence: CASSSQGANTEAFF. DNA for the CDR3: TGTGCCAGTAGTTCACAGGGAGCGAACACTGAAGCTTTCTTT. The chain employs TRBV19 and TRBJ1-1; TRBD1 might be the D (6 bases). The V gene lost 5 bases and the J gene lost 1 base, with 11 bases spanning the gap. Germline V gives CDR1 LNHDA, CDR2 SQIVND (reference sequence). The CDR3 covers 14 residues.

There are a few counts of this clone. The sample contains more than one DNA sequence encoding this CDR3. The V gene is TRBV29-1, the J gene TRBJ2-5; no definite D call. This CDR3 region has 12 residues. V was clipped by 0 bases and J by 5 bases, with 7 bases between them. Per germline, CDR1 SQVTM and CDR2 ANQGSEA. CDR3 coding DNA: TGCAGCGTTGAAGATCTCGGGGAGACCCAGTACTTC. It yields the protein CSVEDLGETQYF. Variable domain in full (rest from reference TRBV29-1 and TRBJ2-5): SAVISQKPSRDICQRGTSLTIQCQVDSQVTMMFWYRQQPGQSLTLIATANQGSEATYESGFVIDKFPISRPNLTFSTLTVSNMSPEDSSIYLCSVEDLGETQYFGPGTRLLVL.

The chain couples TRBV2 to TRBJ2-5; no definite D call. The end of the DNA fits TRBJ2-7 better, so the J call may be wrong. Germline loops: CDR1 SNHLY, CDR2 FYNNEI. The CDR3 runs to 12 residues. DNA of the CDR3: TGTGCCAGCCGGATCGTCGGCTACGAGCAGTACTTC. Amino acids: CASRIVGYEQYF.

The V call is TRBV4-1, the J call TRBJ2-3, with D unresolved. The CDR3 totals 16 residues. Germline V gives CDR1 MGHRA, CDR2 YSYEKL. Deletions cut 2 bases from V and 2 bases from J, with 14 bases between. CDR3 nucleotide sequence: TGCGCCAGCAGCCAAAGTCCTTCCGTGACCACAGATACGCAGTATTTT. Protein sequence: CASSQSPSVTTDTQYF.

This clone was counted only a few times. The chain recombines TRBV14 with TRBJ2-3; 7 bases match TRBD2. Germline lookup yields CDR1 SGHDN and CDR2 FVKESK. The CDR3 is 15 residues long. The V and J ends lost 2 bases and 2 bases, in that order; junction bases with no gene match: 4. The CDR3 loop is CASSQPSGYTDTQYF. DNA of the CDR3: TGTGCCAGCAGCCAACCTAGCGGATACACAGATACGCAGTATTTT.

There are a few counts of this clone. V is TRBV10-3 and J is TRBJ2-1; 9 positions agree with TRBD2. With V trimmed by 3 bases and J by 4 bases, 4 bases remained unmatched. CDR1 and CDR2 from the germline V gene are ENHRY and SYGVKD. CDR3 length: 15 amino acids. The CDR3 region has the DNA TGTGCCATCAGTGATCGGCTAGCGGGGTACAATGAGCAGTTCTTC. Translation gives CAISDRLAGYNEQFF.

This clone was seen a few times. The chain uses TRBV28 and TRBJ1-5, with D maybe TRBD1 (6 bases). CDR3 length: 16 residues. Germline assignment: CDR1 MDHEN and CDR2 SYDVKM. The V and J ends lost 3 bases and 7 bases respectively, with 19 bases between them. CDR3 DNA sequence: TGTGCCAGCAGTTTCCGCACGTGGGGGGGGCTACAGCCCCAGCATTTT. Its protein is CASSFRTWGGLQPQHF.

The table lists this clone with a few counts. This chain connects TRBV5-4 to TRBJ2-4; 7 bases fit TRBD2. The junction had 8 bases not matched to a gene; V was cut back by 5 bases and J by 0 bases. The V gene's germline CDR1 is SGHNT and CDR2 YYREEE (reference sequence). This CDR3 contains 16 residues. CDR3 amino acids: CASSDGGGLAKNIQYF. The CDR3 DNA is TGTGCCAGCAGTGATGGGGGAGGGCTAGCCAAAAACATTCAGTACTTC.

This chain links TRBV6-6 with TRBJ2-7, with D hard to call. This CDR3 is built from 14 residues. CDR1 and CDR2 (germline): MNHNY, SVGAGI (reference sequence). With 5 bases removed from V and 3 bases from J, the gap between germline ends came to 14 bases. The CDR3 here is CASSIADGYYEQYF. Here the CDR3 DNA reads TGTGCCAGCAGTATCGCGGACGGATACTACGAGCAGTACTTC.

The chain recombines TRBV7-9 with TRBJ1-5, with 7 positions matching TRBD1. The CDR3 consists of 15 residues. Germline V gene sequence: CDR1 SEHNR, CDR2 FQNEAQ (reference sequence). With V trimmed by 8 bases and J by 0 bases, 7 bases remained unmatched. The DNA for the CDR3 is TGTGCCAGCTCGACAGGGATCCATAGCAATCAGCCCCAGCATTTT. Translation: CASSTGIHSNQPQHF.

This clone was recorded a few times. V gene TRBV10-3 combines with J gene TRBJ1-4, with 10 positions matching TRBD1. The V and J ends lost 8 bases and 6 bases, in that order; junction bases with no gene match: 3. CDR1 is ENHRY and CDR2 is SYGVKD in the germline V gene. CDR3 length: 13 residues. The CDR3 sequence is CAIGGTGDEKLFF. The DNA for the CDR3 is TGTGCCATCGGCGGGACAGGGGATGAAAAACTGTTTTTT.

In its sample, this clone was seen a few times. CDR3 loop: CASSQVVAGNDEQFF. The DNA for the CDR3 is TGTGCCAGCAGCCAAGTTGTAGCGGGAAACGATGAGCAGTTCTTC. The chain links TRBV4-2 to TRBJ2-1; 8 positions agree with TRBD2. The CDR3 consists of 15 residues. Trimming removed 1 base from V and 8 bases from J; junction bases left unmatched: 7. Germline assignment: CDR1 LGHNA and CDR2 YNFKEQ.

This clone has only a few counts. This chain uses TRBV7-2 with TRBJ2-7, with 7 nucleotides matching TRBD2. CDR1 SGHTA and CDR2 FQGNSA come from the germline V gene. The V and J ends lost 1 base and 6 bases, in that order; junction bases with no gene match: 6. This CDR3 is 14 amino acids long. DNA of the CDR3: TGTGCCAGCAGCTTAGGGACTAGAATGGGCGAGCAGTACTTC. Its protein product is CASSLGTRMGEQYF.

This clone has just a few counts. J is TRBJ2-2 and V is TRBV18; D assignment may be TRBD1 or TRBD2 (5 bases each). V was clipped by 6 bases and J by 9 bases, with 17 bases between them. In germline, CDR1 is KGHSH, CDR2 LQKENI. CDR3 length: 14 amino acids. The CDR3 DNA reads as TGTGCCAGCTCGCCCTCGACAGCGACTAGGGAGCTGTTTTTT. This encodes CASSPSTATRELFF.

The chain uses TRBV5-1 and TRBJ2-5; no reliable D call. The length of the CDR3 is 14 residues. The germline CDR1 and CDR2 sequences are SGHRS and YFSETQ. V was pared by 3 bases and J by 5 bases, with 14 bases between. DNA for the CDR3: TGCGCCAGCAGCTCGGTTCCCGGTTCTGAGACCCAGTACTTC. Its translation: CASSSVPGSETQYF.